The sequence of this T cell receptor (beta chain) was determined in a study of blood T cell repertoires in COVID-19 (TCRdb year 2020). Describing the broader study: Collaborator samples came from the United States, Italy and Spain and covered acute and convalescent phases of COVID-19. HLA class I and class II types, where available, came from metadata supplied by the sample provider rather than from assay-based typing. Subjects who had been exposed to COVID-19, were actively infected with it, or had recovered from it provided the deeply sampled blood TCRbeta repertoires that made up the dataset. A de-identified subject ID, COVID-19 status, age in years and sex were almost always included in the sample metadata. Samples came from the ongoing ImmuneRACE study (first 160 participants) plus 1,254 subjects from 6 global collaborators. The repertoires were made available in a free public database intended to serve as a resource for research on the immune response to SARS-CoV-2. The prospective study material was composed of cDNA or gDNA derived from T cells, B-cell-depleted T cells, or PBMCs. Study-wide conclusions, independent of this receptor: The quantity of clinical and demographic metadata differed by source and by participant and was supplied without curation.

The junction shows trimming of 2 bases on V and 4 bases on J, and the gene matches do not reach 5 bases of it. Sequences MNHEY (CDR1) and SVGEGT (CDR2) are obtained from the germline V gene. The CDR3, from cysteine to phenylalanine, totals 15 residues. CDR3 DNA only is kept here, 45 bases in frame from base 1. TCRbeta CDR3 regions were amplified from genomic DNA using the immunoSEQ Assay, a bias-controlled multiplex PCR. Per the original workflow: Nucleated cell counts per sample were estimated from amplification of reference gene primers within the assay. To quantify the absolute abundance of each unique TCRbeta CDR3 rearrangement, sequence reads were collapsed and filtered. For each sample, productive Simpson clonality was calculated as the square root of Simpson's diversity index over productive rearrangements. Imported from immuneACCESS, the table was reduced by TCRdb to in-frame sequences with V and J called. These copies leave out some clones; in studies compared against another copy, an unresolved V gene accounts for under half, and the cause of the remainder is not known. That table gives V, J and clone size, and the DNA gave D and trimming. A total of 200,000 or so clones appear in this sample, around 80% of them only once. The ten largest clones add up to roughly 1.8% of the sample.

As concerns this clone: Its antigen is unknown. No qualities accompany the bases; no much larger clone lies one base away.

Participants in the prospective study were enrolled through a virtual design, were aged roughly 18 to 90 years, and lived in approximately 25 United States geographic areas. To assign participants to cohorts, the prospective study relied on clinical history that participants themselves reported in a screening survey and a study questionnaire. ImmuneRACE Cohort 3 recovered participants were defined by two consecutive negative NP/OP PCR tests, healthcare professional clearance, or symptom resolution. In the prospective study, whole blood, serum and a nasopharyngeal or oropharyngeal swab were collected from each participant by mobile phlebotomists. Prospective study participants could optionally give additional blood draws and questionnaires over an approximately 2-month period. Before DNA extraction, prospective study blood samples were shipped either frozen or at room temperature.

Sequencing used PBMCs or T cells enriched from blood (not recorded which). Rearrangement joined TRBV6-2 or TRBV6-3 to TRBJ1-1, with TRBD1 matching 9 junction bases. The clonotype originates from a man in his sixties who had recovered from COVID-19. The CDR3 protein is CASSYRTGAATEAFF. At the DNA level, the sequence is TGTGCCAGCAGTTACCGGACAGGGGCGGCCACTGAAGCTTTCTTT.